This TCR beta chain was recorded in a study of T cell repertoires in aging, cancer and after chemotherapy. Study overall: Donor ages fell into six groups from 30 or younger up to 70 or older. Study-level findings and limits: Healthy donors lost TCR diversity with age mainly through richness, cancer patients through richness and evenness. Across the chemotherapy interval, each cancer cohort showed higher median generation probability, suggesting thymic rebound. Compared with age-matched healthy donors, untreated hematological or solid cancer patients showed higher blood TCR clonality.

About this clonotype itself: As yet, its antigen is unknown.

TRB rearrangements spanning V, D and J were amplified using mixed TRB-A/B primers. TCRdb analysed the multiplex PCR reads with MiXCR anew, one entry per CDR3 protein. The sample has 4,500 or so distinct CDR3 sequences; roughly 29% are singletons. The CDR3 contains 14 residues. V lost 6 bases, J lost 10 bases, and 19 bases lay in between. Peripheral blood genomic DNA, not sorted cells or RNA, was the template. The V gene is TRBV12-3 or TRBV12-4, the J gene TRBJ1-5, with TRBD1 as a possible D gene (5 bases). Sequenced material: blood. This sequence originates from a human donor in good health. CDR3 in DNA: TGTGCCAGCAGGGGGGACGGGCCTTCGTCCCCCCAGCATTTT. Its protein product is CASRGDGPSSPQHF.